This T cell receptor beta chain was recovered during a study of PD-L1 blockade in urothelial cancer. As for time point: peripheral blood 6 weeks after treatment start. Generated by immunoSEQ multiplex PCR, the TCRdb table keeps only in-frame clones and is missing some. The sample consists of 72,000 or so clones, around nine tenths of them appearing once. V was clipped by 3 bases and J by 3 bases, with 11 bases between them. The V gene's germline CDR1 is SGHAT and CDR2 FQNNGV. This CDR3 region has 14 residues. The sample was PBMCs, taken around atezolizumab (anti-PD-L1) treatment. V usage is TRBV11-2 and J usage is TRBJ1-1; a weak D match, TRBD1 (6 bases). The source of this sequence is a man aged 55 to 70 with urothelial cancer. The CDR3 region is CASSFTGKDTEAFF. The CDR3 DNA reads TGTGCCAGCAGCTTCACAGGGAAGGACACTGAAGCTTTCTTT.